These 18 T cell receptor beta chains were all obtained from the same sample, sequenced in a study of blood T cell repertoires in COVID-19. Repertoires were generated with immunoSEQ multiplex PCR, while TCRdb's copy carries only in-frame clones and drops some. The repertoire holds about 110,000 clones, 82% seen once, with approximately 16% in the top ten. The specimen sequenced was peripheral blood. Every receptor here comes from a woman aged 55 to 70 with acute or convalescent COVID-19.

The chain couples TRBV11-2 to TRBJ2-3, with D unclear. The CDR3 has 13 residues. Germline CDR1 is SGHAT and CDR2 is FQNNGV. The V gene lost 3 bases and the J gene lost 4 bases, with 8 bases spanning the gap. DNA of the CDR3: TGTGCCAGCAGCTTCTTAGATGCAGATACGCAGTATTTT. It is translated as CASSFLDADTQYF.

The gene calls are TRBV4-3 and TRBJ2-5; 8 bases map to TRBD1. This CDR3 is built from 17 residues. Germline CDR1 reads LGHNA; CDR2 reads YSLEER. The junction had 14 bases not matched to a gene; V was cut back by 4 bases and J by 4 bases. This chain's CDR3 is CASSLGTGRSSVETQYF. The CDR3 DNA sequence: TGCGCCAGCAGCCTAGGGACAGGACGCTCGTCGGTAGAGACCCAGTACTTC.

The chain is built from TRBV5-1 and TRBJ1-2; 9 positions match TRBD1. This CDR3 has 13 residues. Germline V gene lookup returns CDR1 SGHRS and CDR2 YFSETQ. The ends lost 3 bases at V and 8 bases at J; junction bases unmatched: 5. The CDR3 is CASSSGQGWGYTF. The CDR3 DNA reads as TGCGCCAGCAGCTCGGGACAGGGCTGGGGCTACACCTTC.

The V and J genes are TRBV7-9 and TRBJ2-3; 7 positions match TRBD1. V trimming: 2 bases; J trimming: 4 bases; junction bases outside the gene matches: 12. There are 17 residues in the CDR3. Looked up from germline, CDR1 is SEHNR and CDR2 is FQNEAQ (reference sequence). CDR3 sequence reads: CASSLSLGAGGSDTQYF. The DNA for the CDR3 is TGTGCCAGCAGCTTAAGCTTGGGGGCAGGGGGATCAGATACGCAGTATTTT.

V usage is TRBV4-3 and J usage is TRBJ1-1; no clear D gene. Germline V gives CDR1 LGHNA, CDR2 YSLEER. Trimming stripped 0 bases from V and 12 bases from J, with 17 bases between. The CDR3 is 14 residues long. CDR3 nucleotide sequence: TGCGCCAGCAGCCAAGATACGGGGTCGAAGTGGCCTTTCTTT. This codes for CASSQDTGSKWPFF.

This clone was found a few times. The V gene is TRBV7-9, the J gene TRBJ2-7; 10 bases line up with TRBD2. This CDR3 spans 14 amino acids. The germline gives CDR1 SEHNR, CDR2 FQNEAQ (reference sequence). The V segment lost 8 bases and the J segment 7 bases; nucleotides outside the gene matches: 11. CDR3 sequence (DNA): TGTGCCAGCGGCTCAAACTTAGCGGGGGGTGAGCAGTACTTC. Translation: CASGSNLAGGEQYF.

The chain employs TRBV19 and TRBJ1-3, with D hard to call. The germline V gene has CDR1 LNHDA and CDR2 SQIVND (reference sequence). The CDR3 has 14 residues. Trimming took 8 bases from V and 0 from J, leaving 11 bases between them. CDR3 region: CASDDTRSGNTIYF. CDR3 DNA sequence: TGTGCCAGTGATGACACCCGCTCTGGAAACACCATATATTTT.

The gene calls are TRBV19 and TRBJ1-3; perhaps TRBD1 as D (6 bases). V was shortened by 3 bases and J by 4 bases, with 13 bases between the two germline ends. In germline, CDR1 is LNHDA, CDR2 SQIVND (reference sequence). The CDR3 runs to 15 residues. CDR3 in DNA: TGTGCCAGTAGTATCCCCACAGGGCGGGGAAACACCATATATTTT. Protein product: CASSIPTGRGNTIYF.

The J gene is TRBJ1-1, the V gene TRBV4-3; 8 positions agree with TRBD1. CDR1 and CDR2 (germline): LGHNA, YSLEER. V shed 3 bases and J 10 bases; nucleotides not matched to a gene: 4. The CDR3 runs 12 residues. CDR3: CASSHTGTGAFF. DNA for the CDR3: TGCGCCAGCAGCCACACCGGGACAGGAGCTTTCTTT.

The rearrangement joins TRBV7-9 to TRBJ1-2, with 7 bases lining up with TRBD1. Germline V CDR1 and CDR2: SEHNR, FQNEAQ (reference sequence). The J segment lost 2 bases and the V segment lost 4 bases, leaving 10 bases of the junction unmatched. The CDR3 has 16 residues. CDR3 sequence: CASSSGNRGTNYGYTF. The CDR3 DNA sequence: TGTGCCAGCAGCTCTGGGAACAGGGGCACCAACTATGGCTACACCTTC.

The chain couples TRBV5-4 to TRBJ1-1; possibly TRBD1 for D (5 bases). From germline, CDR1 is SGHNT and CDR2 YYREEE (reference sequence). The CDR3 consists of 14 residues. The V end lost 2 bases, the J end lost 3 bases, and 11 bases lay between the germline ends. The CDR3 protein is CASSFLGRDTEAFF. DNA for the CDR3: TGTGCCAGCAGCTTTCTGGGGCGCGACACTGAAGCTTTCTTT.

The V gene is TRBV6-6, the J gene TRBJ1-5; 7 bases map to TRBD1. This CDR3 has 14 amino acids. V dropped 2 bases and J dropped 4; count of bases not matched to a gene: 2. CDR1 is MNHNY, CDR2 SVGAGI, per germline (reference sequence). The CDR3 sequence: CASSYGTENQPQHF. Written as DNA, the CDR3 is TGTGCCAGCAGTTACGGGACAGAAAATCAGCCCCAGCATTTT.

J is TRBJ1-2 and V is TRBV27; the D gene is possibly TRBD1 (5 bases). The CDR3 length is 15 residues. The germline V gene has CDR1 MNHEY and CDR2 SMNVEV (reference sequence). The germline V and J ends were trimmed by 6 bases and 4 bases, with 18 bases remaining between them. DNA of the CDR3: TGTGCCAGCAGCCCCGGGTCAGGGTGGCCCTATGGCTACACCTTC. It specifies CASSPGSGWPYGYTF.

The chain carries TRBV2 and TRBJ2-6; the D gene is possibly TRBD1 (6 bases). V dropped 7 bases and J dropped 1 base, with 14 bases sitting between them. The CDR3 is 16 residues long. Per germline, CDR1 SNHLY and CDR2 FYNNEI. In DNA, the CDR3 is TGTGCCAGCACCCAGATGGGGGCATCTGGGGCCAACGTCCTGACTTTC. It specifies CASTQMGASGANVLTF.

This clone was counted once. The rearrangement links TRBV19 to TRBJ1-6; possibly TRBD1 for D (5 bases). V lost 3 bases, J lost 7 bases, and 13 bases lay in between. Germline V lookup: CDR1 LNHDA, CDR2 SQIVND (reference sequence). This CDR3 is built from 15 residues. In DNA form, the CDR3 reads TGTGCCAGTAGTATTCGAGGACAAGGAAATTCACCCCTCCACTTT. It codes for CASSIRGQGNSPLHF.

J is TRBJ2-7 and V is TRBV5-6, with 7 bases fitting TRBD1. The CDR3 sequence is 15 residues long. With 2 bases clipped from V and 1 base from J, the junction kept 6 bases outside the gene matches. The germline V gene encodes CDR1 SGHDT and CDR2 YYEEEE. The CDR3, as DNA: TGTGCCAGCAGCTTATGGCGGACAGGTTCCTACGAGCAGTACTTC. As protein: CASSLWRTGSYEQYF.

J is TRBJ1-2 and V is TRBV5-1; 10 bases agree with TRBD1. J lost 8 bases, V lost 0 bases, and 4 bases had no gene match. Germline V gene lookup returns CDR1 SGHRS and CDR2 YFSETQ. CDR3 length: 14 residues. The CDR3 DNA reads TGCGCCAGCAGCTTGGCCGGACAGGGGGACGGCTACACCTTC. Residues: CASSLAGQGDGYTF.

This chain's CDR3 is CASSVTSGEKETQYF. The CDR3, as DNA: TGTGCCAGCAGCGTCACTAGCGGGGAGAAGGAGACCCAGTACTTC. This chain connects TRBV7-2 to TRBJ2-5; 10 bases map to TRBD2. The ends lost 5 bases at V and 5 bases at J; junction bases unmatched: 8. The CDR3 covers 15 residues. Germline V gives CDR1 SGHTA, CDR2 FQGNSA.